This T cell receptor beta chain originates from a study of blood T cell repertoires in COVID-19. At the level of the study: Both acute and convalescent COVID-19 samples were obtained from the United States, Italy and Spain. T cells, B-cell-depleted T cells, or PBMCs provided the cDNA or gDNA that served as material.

Trimming removed 1 base from V and 13 bases from J, with 17 bases in between. This CDR3 has 15 amino acids. From germline, CDR1 is LNHDA and CDR2 SQIVND (reference sequence). Study processing details: Reference gene primer amplification gave nucleated cell count estimates. Data came from immunoSEQ multiplex PCR; TCRdb stores just in-frame clones and leaves some out. V, J and clone size are taken as reported in that table, and D and trimming were inferred from the DNA itself. Among 280,000 or so clones, 88% were seen once, and the ten largest hold about 7%. The sample holds one count of this clone. Material: peripheral blood. The J gene is TRBJ1-6, the V gene TRBV19; D is perhaps TRBD1 (5 bases). This TCR was sampled from a woman aged 25 to 45 who had recovered from COVID-19. This CDR3 reads CASSIVRRGTSPLHF. CDR3 nucleotides: TGTGCCAGTAGTATAGTCCGACGGGGGACGAGTCCCCTCCACTTT.